This T cell receptor beta chain emerged from a study of T cell repertoires in cytomegalovirus infection. General observations from the study: HLA-C-restricted CMV clonotypes gave the most frequent clonotype in two of eight donors.

Germline values: CDR1 SGHTA, CDR2 FQGNSA. The CDR3 is 15 amino acids. TCRdb redid the calling of the reads with MiXCR, one entry per CDR3 protein. The repertoire consists of about 770,000 distinct CDR3 sequences, with roughly 29% occurring once and the leading ten covering roughly 14%. This clonotype was observed a few times. No antigen is known for it. Its ends do not fully match the called genes, so a read error is possible. The rearrangement joins TRBV7-2 to TRBJ2-5; TRBD1 is a possible D gene (6 bases). The sample in question was cultured CD8+ T cells from PBMCs, obtained from culture after CMV antigen stimulation. This receptor was identified in a human donor in good health (CMV status not recorded). Some clones in this sample may be carry-over from other donors' samples. The CDR3 bases are TGTGTCAGCAGCCGCGATGGGGCAGGGGAAGAGACCCAGTACTTC. This codes for CVSSRDGAGEETQYF.